Listed here are 28 T cell receptor beta chains from one sample, sequenced in a study of Graves' ophthalmopathy and Graves' hyperthyroidism. RNA transcripts provided the template for amplifying TCR beta CDR3 regions. After a first-round RT-PCR with HTBI primers, a second-round multiplex PCR was run. TCRdb used MiXCR to reprocess the multiplex PCR reads, holding one entry per CDR3 protein. Of approximately 640,000 distinct CDR3 sequences in the sample, 35% to 45% were seen once. Material: peripheral blood. These TCRs come from an adult man with Graves' ophthalmopathy.

This clonotype occurred many times. The rearrangement links TRBV15 to TRBJ1-1, with D unresolved. Germline V gene lookup returns CDR1 LNHNV and CDR2 YYDKDF (reference sequence). This CDR3 contains 14 residues. Trimming shortened V by 0 bases and J by 3 bases, and 8 bases separated the two germline ends. The CDR3 protein is CATSRDVLDTEAFF. The CDR3 bases are TGTGCCACCAGCAGAGATGTGTTGGACACTGAAGCTTTCTTT. The full variable domain, in which reference TRBV15 and TRBJ1-1 provide the parts outside the CDR3, is DAMVIQNPRYQVTQFGKPVTLSCSQTLNHNVMYWYQQKSSQAPKLLFHYYDKDFNNEADTPDNFQSRRPNTSFCFLDIRSPGLGDTAMYLCATSRDVLDTEAFFGQGTRLTVV.

This clonotype was observed a few times. The chain combines TRBV11-2 with TRBJ2-7; 7 nucleotides match TRBD1. The germline V gene encodes CDR1 SGHAT and CDR2 FQNNGV. The CDR3 spans 15 residues. V was clipped by 4 bases and J by 4 bases; unmatched bases: 10. DNA of the CDR3: TGTGCCAGCAGCTCTTCCGACAGGGTGGATTACGAGCAGTACTTC. It codes for CASSSSDRVDYEQYF.

A note on this clonotype: The junction departs from germline at one end; a sequencing error may be responsible. This chain uses TRBV20-1 with TRBJ2-5; D tentatively reads TRBD1 or TRBD2 (5 bases each). Germline V gene data show CDR1 as DFQATT and CDR2 as SNEGSKA (reference sequence). The CDR3 extends over 16 amino acids. DNA of the CDR3: TGCAGTGCTAAGAAATACTCTAGTTCGGGGCAAGAGATCCAGTACTTC. Its protein product is CSAKKYSSSGQEIQYF.

In regard to this clonotype: Just one base apart from a much larger clone, this may be a read error. This chain joins TRBV10-3 and TRBJ2-7; 7 nucleotides align to TRBD2. Germline values: CDR1 ENHRY, CDR2 SYGVKD. V shed 11 bases, J shed 5 bases, and the junction held 15 bases outside the gene matches. This CDR3 contains 14 residues. DNA for the CDR3: TGTGCCGGCAGTTACCTCGGCGGGAGCAACGAGCAGTACTTC. Residues: CAGSYLGGSNEQYF.

This clonotype has a count of ten or more. The J gene is TRBJ2-1, the V gene TRBV7-2; D gene unclear. The length of the CDR3 is 13 residues. V was clipped by 4 bases and J by 4 bases, with 8 bases between them. The germline CDR1 and CDR2 sequences are SGHTA and FQGNSA. The CDR3 loop is CASSSSLYNEQFF. The DNA for the CDR3 is TGTGCCAGCAGCTCCTCGTTGTACAATGAGCAGTTCTTC.

The sample holds many counts of this clonotype. V gene TRBV20-1 combines with J gene TRBJ2-5; TRBD1 aligns across 7 bases. V lost 5 bases, J lost 7 bases, and 13 bases stayed unmatched. Germline loops: CDR1 DFQATT, CDR2 SNEGSKA (reference sequence). CDR3 length: 14 amino acids. The CDR3 nucleotides read TGCAGTGCTGGACGGGACAGTCTTAAACCGACCCAGTACTTC. Translating gives CSAGRDSLKPTQYF.

Worth noting for this clonotype: It may be a read error: a sequence one base away is much more abundant. J is TRBJ2-5 and V is TRBV7-6; 13 positions match TRBD2. J gave up 5 bases and V 4 bases, and 10 bases lay outside the gene matches. The CDR3 runs to 17 residues. Germline V gives CDR1 SGHVS, CDR2 FNYEAQ. The CDR3 nucleotides are TGTGCCAGCAGCTCATCGACTAGCGGGGGGCCGTTCGAGACCCAGTACTTC. Translating gives CASSSSTSGGPFETQYF.

This clonotype was seen at least ten times. The J gene is TRBJ1-5, the V gene TRBV19; a possible D gene is TRBD1 (5 bases). The CDR3 length is 13 residues. Between the trimmed V and J ends, which lost 3 bases and 7 bases, there was a span of 10 bases. Germline V gene data show CDR1 as LNHDA and CDR2 as SQIVND (reference sequence). The CDR3 is CASSIRGEQPQHF. DNA for the CDR3: TGTGCCAGTAGTATTAGGGGAGAGCAGCCCCAGCATTTT.

The CDR3 reads CATSRDGPDTQYF. DNA for the CDR3: TGTGCCACCAGCAGAGATGGCCCAGATACGCAGTATTTT. This chain joins TRBV15 and TRBJ2-3; D not certain. Germline V gene data show CDR1 as LNHNV and CDR2 as YYDKDF (reference sequence). This CDR3 is built from 13 residues. V lost 0 bases and J 4 bases, leaving 5 bases between the germline ends.

Only one count was recorded for this clonotype. The gene calls are TRBV19 and TRBJ2-2, with 9 bases aligning to TRBD1. The better agreement between TRBJ2-1 and the DNA end casts doubt on the J call. The CDR3 has 14 residues. Looked up from germline, CDR1 is LNHDA and CDR2 is SQIVND (reference sequence). The CDR3 region has the DNA TGTGCCAGTATACCGGGACAGGGCTACAATGAGCAGTTCTTC. Amino acid sequence: CASIPGQGYNEQFF.

The chain recombines TRBV4-3 with TRBJ1-1, with a possible D match to TRBD1 (5 bases). Between the trimmed V and J ends, which lost 3 bases and 5 bases, there was a span of 13 bases. The germline V gene encodes CDR1 LGHNA and CDR2 YSLEER. The CDR3 length is 14 residues. The chain's CDR3 is CASSHPTQETEAFF. Written as DNA, the CDR3 is TGCGCCAGCAGCCACCCGACACAGGAGACTGAAGCTTTCTTT.

The sample holds many counts of this clonotype. V usage is TRBV9 and J usage is TRBJ2-6; possibly TRBD1 for D (7 bases). The CDR3 loop spans 18 amino acids. Trimming removed 1 base from V and 0 bases from J, with 14 bases in between. Per germline, CDR1 SGDLS and CDR2 YYNGEE. CDR3 residues: CASSVSQGGYSGANVLTF. In DNA, the CDR3 is TGTGCCAGCAGCGTATCCCAGGGGGGTTACTCTGGGGCCAACGTCCTGACTTTC.

The chain uses TRBV2 and TRBJ1-5; D unresolved. CDR1 and CDR2 (germline): SNHLY, FYNNEI. The CDR3 covers 15 residues. The V end was cut by 8 bases, the J end by 5 bases, with 19 bases between. CDR3 DNA sequence: TGTGCCAGCTCACCTAGTACTGCCGGCGATCAGCCCCAGCATTTT. Encoded protein: CASSPSTAGDQPQHF.

This clonotype appeared many times. The gene calls are TRBV7-9 and TRBJ2-2; 9 bases match TRBD2. The junction had 6 bases not matched to a gene; V was cut back by 5 bases and J by 2 bases. Germline V gives CDR1 SEHNR, CDR2 FQNEAQ (reference sequence). The CDR3 extends over 16 amino acids. In nucleotides, the CDR3 is TGTGCCAGCAGCCATGGGACTAGCCAAAACACCGGGGAGCTGTTTTTT. Translation gives CASSHGTSQNTGELFF. The entire variable domain, with the rest obtained from reference TRBV7-9 and TRBJ2-2, is as follows: DTGVSQNPRHKITKRGQNVTFRCDPISEHNRLYWYRQTLGQGPEFLTYFQNEAQLEKSRLLSDRFSAERPKGSFSTLEIQRTEQGDSAMYLCASSHGTSQNTGELFFGEGSRLTVL.

This clonotype was found many times. The chain has TRBV19 and TRBJ2-7, with 7 bases that match TRBD1. The germline gives CDR1 LNHDA, CDR2 SQIVND (reference sequence). The CDR3 is 15 amino acids. V shed 3 bases, J shed 1 base, and the junction held 6 bases outside the gene matches. CDR3 in amino acids: CASSMVAGGSYEQYF. Here the CDR3 DNA reads TGTGCCAGTAGTATGGTGGCAGGGGGATCCTACGAGCAGTACTTC.

V is TRBV15 and J is TRBJ1-2; the D is unclear. Germline V CDR1 and CDR2: LNHNV, YYDKDF (reference sequence). The CDR3 contains 14 residues. Trimming left V 3 bases short and J 2 bases short, with 10 bases between. The CDR3 spells CATSSSGPNYGYTF. The DNA of the CDR3 is TGTGCCACCAGCAGCTCCGGGCCGAACTATGGCTACACCTTC.

With respect to this clonotype: Being one base from a much bigger clone, this may be a read error. The rearrangement uses TRBV19 and TRBJ1-5; D unclear. Germline-derived CDR1 and CDR2 are LNHDA and SQIVND (reference sequence). The CDR3 length is 16 residues. The ends were cut back, 11 bases at V and 4 bases at J, with 24 bases in the middle. The CDR3 nucleotides are TGTGCCGTTGGGCCTACGGGCAGGAGTAGTAATCAGCCCCAGCATTTT. Amino acid sequence: CAVGPTGRSSNQPQHF. The full variable domain, rest sourced from reference TRBV19 and TRBJ1-5, is DGGITQSPKYLFRKEGQNVTLSCEQNLNHDAMYWYRQDPGQGLRLIYYSQIVNDFQKGDIAEGYSVSREKKESFPLTVTSAQKNPTAFYLCAVGPTGRSSNQPQHFGDGTRLSIL.

This clonotype was counted many times. The CDR3 nucleotides are TGTGCCATCAGTGGGACAGGCTATGGCTACACCTTC. Its protein product is CAISGTGYGYTF. V and J are TRBV10-3 and TRBJ1-2, with TRBD1 matching 7 bases. The CDR3 length is 12 residues. Per the germline V gene, CDR1 is ENHRY and CDR2 is SYGVKD. J lost 4 bases, V lost 4 bases, and 0 bases had no gene match.

A few counts support this clonotype. This chain joins TRBV7-8 and TRBJ2-5, with D unclear. The ends were cut back, 5 bases at V and 5 bases at J, with 15 bases in the middle. Germline V CDR1 and CDR2: SGHVS, FQNEAQ. This CDR3 is 14 amino acids long. The CDR3 DNA is TGTGCCAGCAGCCCTCTCCGGCATATGGAGACCCAGTACTTC. Translating gives CASSPLRHMETQYF.

Comments on this clonotype: In this CDR3 the conserved last residue, phenylalanine or tryptophan, is missing, so a read error is likely. No DNA is shown, since the ends of the CDR3 on it are uncertain; the CDR3 is the one TCRdb lists. The CDR3 here is CSVQTEGLG. V gene TRBV29-1 combines with J gene TRBJ2-7; the DNA was not compared with TRBD2, the D call given in the table. Germline assignment: CDR1 SQVTM and CDR2 ANQGSEA. The CDR3 is 9 amino acids in total, end residues counted.

This clonotype occurred many times. The chain is built from TRBV2 and TRBJ1-4; no clear D. CDR1 is SNHLY and CDR2 is FYNNEI in the germline V gene. The germline V and J ends were trimmed by 6 bases and 0 bases, with 14 bases remaining between them. The CDR3 is made up of 16 amino acids. CDR3 bases: TGTGCCAGCAGCGCCGCCCGTCACGCAACTAATGAAAAACTGTTTTTT. Translated: CASSAARHATNEKLFF.

This clonotype was observed once. The chain has TRBV2 and TRBJ1-1, with 8 bases aligning to TRBD1. CDR3 length: 13 amino acids. Germline V gene data show CDR1 as SNHLY and CDR2 as FYNNEI. The trim removed 8 bases at V and 4 bases at J, leaving 6 bases unmatched. CDR3 DNA: TGTGCCAGCCGTTCCAGGGGGCTCACTGAAGCTTTCTTT. The encoded protein is CASRSRGLTEAFF.

The sample holds a few counts of this clonotype. The V and J genes are TRBV3-1 and TRBJ2-7; D unresolved. The CDR3 has 14 residues. Deletions cut 0 bases from V and 0 bases from J, with 6 bases between. Germline CDR1 reads LGHDT; CDR2 reads YNNKEL (reference sequence). The CDR3 region is CASSQEHNSYEQYF. CDR3 nucleotide sequence: TGTGCCAGCAGCCAAGAACACAACTCCTACGAGCAGTACTTC.

This clonotype was observed at least ten times. This rearrangement joins TRBV15 to TRBJ1-5, with 9 bases lining up with TRBD1. Trimming at V came to 5 bases and at J to 2 bases, leaving 13 bases not matched to a gene. This CDR3 has 18 amino acids. CDR1 LNHNV and CDR2 YYDKDF come from the germline V gene (reference sequence). CDR3 DNA sequence: TGTGCCACCAGCGCGATCTTTGATACAGGGGGCGGCAATCAGCCCCAGCATTTT. This encodes CATSAIFDTGGGNQPQHF.

This clonotype was recorded many times. The chain combines TRBV25-1 with TRBJ1-4; D possibly corresponds to TRBD1 (5 bases). This CDR3 contains 12 residues. The germline V gene encodes CDR1 MGHDK and CDR2 SYGVNS. Trimming pared 3 bases from V and 11 bases from J, leaving 10 bases between. CDR3 protein: CASSEGGDKLFF. CDR3 nucleotides: TGTGCCAGCAGTGAGGGGGGGGACAAACTGTTTTTT. The full variable domain, its missing parts supplied by reference TRBV25-1 and TRBJ1-4, is EADIYQTPRYLVIGTGKKITLECSQTMGHDKMYWYQQDPGMELHLIHYSYGVNSTEKGDLSSESTVSRIRTEHFPLTLESARPSHTSQYLCASSEGGDKLFFGSGTQLSVL.

This clonotype was recorded many times. The chain links TRBV12-5 to TRBJ2-7, with a weak D call TRBD2 (6 bases). This CDR3 is 12 amino acids long. CDR1 is LGHNT and CDR2 is FRNRAP in the germline V gene. V gave up 7 bases and J gave up 4 bases, with 11 bases separating them. The CDR3 loop reads CASATGVYEQYF. CDR3 DNA sequence: TGTGCTAGTGCTACGGGGGTTTACGAGCAGTACTTC. Combining the CDR3 with reference TRBV12-5 and TRBJ2-7 gives the whole variable domain DARVTQTPRHKVTEMGQEVTMRCQPILGHNTVFWYRQTMMQGLELLAYFRNRAPLDDSGMPKDRFSAEMPDATLATLKIQPSEPRDSAVYFCASATGVYEQYFGPGTRLTVT.

This clonotype was found many times. The chain combines TRBV19 with TRBJ1-1, with D tentatively TRBD1 (6 bases). The V end was cut by 4 bases, the J end by 1 base, with 13 bases between. CDR1 LNHDA and CDR2 SQIVND come from the germline V gene (reference sequence). This CDR3 has 15 amino acids. CDR3 loop: CASSTGVGKNTEAFF. In nucleotides, the CDR3 is TGTGCCAGTAGTACAGGGGTTGGCAAGAACACTGAAGCTTTCTTT. Supplemented by reference TRBV19 and TRBJ1-1, the full variable domain reads DGGITQSPKYLFRKEGQNVTLSCEQNLNHDAMYWYRQDPGQGLRLIYYSQIVNDFQKGDIAEGYSVSREKKESFPLTVTSAQKNPTAFYLCASSTGVGKNTEAFFGQGTRLTVV.

This rearrangement joins TRBV3-1 to TRBJ1-1; D uncertain. Germline loops: CDR1 LGHDT, CDR2 YNNKEL (reference sequence). The germline V and J ends were trimmed by 0 bases and 7 bases, with 12 bases remaining between them. This CDR3 has 14 amino acids. The CDR3 protein is CASSQDLTVIEAFF. The CDR3 nucleotides are TGTGCCAGCAGCCAAGATCTTACGGTCATTGAAGCTTTCTTT. Filled out from reference TRBV3-1 and TRBJ1-1, the complete variable domain reads DTAVSQTPKYLVTQMGNDKSIKCEQNLGHDTMYWYKQDSKKFLKIMFSYNNKELIINETVPNRFSPKSPDKAHLNLHINSLELGDSAVYFCASSQDLTVIEAFFGQGTRLTVV.